This TCR beta chain was found in a study of T cell responses to AZD1222 COVID-19 vaccine. Study findings and constraints: At study baseline, merely several AZD1222 recipients were seropositive. There were mostly white British donors and more females than males, and clonal diversity was possibly underestimated. Repertoires in all cases were sampled only once the peak T cell response had passed. The span of vaccine-associated CD4 TCRs extended across spike, with dominance at 160-218 and 743-854.

This table comes from immunoSEQ multiplex PCR, and its TCRdb copy is limited to in-frame clones, with some not included. The table records around 100,000 clones, 70% to 90% of them present only once. Note on this clone: The antigen remains unidentified.

V lost 5 bases and J 2 bases, leaving 9 bases between the germline ends. There are 13 residues in the CDR3. Germline CDR1 reads MDHEN; CDR2 reads SYDVKM. The chain has TRBV28 and TRBJ1-1; D is undetermined. The sequences come from peripheral blood, collected 28 days after the second AZD1222 dose. This receptor was taken from an adult who received the AZD1222 COVID-19 vaccine. The chain's CDR3 is CASSDIVNTEAFF. CDR3 DNA sequence: TGTGCCAGCAGTGATATCGTTAACACTGAAGCTTTCTTT.